A single sample is the source of the 20 T cell receptor beta chains below, sequenced in a study of T cells expressing NK-cell markers. For each CDR3 protein, TCRdb gives one entry from its re-call of the 5' RACE reads, without DNA. The sample's table shows 450,000 to 600,000 distinct CDR3 sequences. The sample taken for sequencing was blood T cells: a sorted CD56 or NKG2C T cell subset, CD4+ or CD8+ T cells, or bulk PBMC T cells (not recorded which). Source of these receptors: a man aged 18 to 29 in good health.

V gene TRBV5-1 combines with J gene TRBJ2-1; TCRdb's D call of TRBD1 is untestable without DNA. CDR1 and CDR2 (germline): SGHRS, YFSETQ. This CDR3 spans 15 amino acids. The CDR3 spells CASSFGADFSNEQFF.

This rearrangement joins TRBV4-3 to TRBJ2-1; TCRdb's D call of TRBD1 is untestable without DNA. The CDR3 is made up of 17 amino acids. The germline V gene encodes CDR1 LGHNA and CDR2 YSLEER. CDR3 residues: CASSRGAAGLSYNEQFF.

The gene calls are TRBV7-2 and TRBJ2-2; TCRdb reports TRBD1, a call that lacks DNA to check it against. Looked up from germline, CDR1 is SGHTA and CDR2 is FQGNSA. The CDR3 consists of 15 residues. CDR3 region: CASSQGVAVTGELFF.

This rearrangement joins TRBV6-5 to TRBJ2-5. CDR1 and CDR2 from the germline V gene are MNHEY and SVGAGI. There are 15 residues in the CDR3. CDR3 in amino acids: CASSYSRQVQETQYF.

The chain joins TRBV4-1 to TRBJ2-2. Per the germline V gene, CDR1 is MGHRA and CDR2 is YSYEKL. The CDR3 has 14 residues. The CDR3 loop is CASSQYPSTGELFF.

The chain couples TRBV6-5 to TRBJ2-2; as DNA is missing, the TRBD1 call by TCRdb cannot be tested. The CDR3 totals 11 residues. Germline V gene data show CDR1 as MNHEY and CDR2 as SVGAGI. CDR3: CASRQGGELFF.

The J gene is TRBJ2-3, the V gene TRBV3-1; TCRdb names TRBD2, which stays unverified in the absence of DNA. The CDR3 is made up of 16 amino acids. In germline, CDR1 is LGHDT, CDR2 YNNKEL (reference sequence). CDR3: CASSQGLASSTDTQYF.

The chain combines TRBV21-1 with TRBJ2-1; as DNA is missing, the TRBD2 call by TCRdb cannot be tested. TRBV21-1 is designated a pseudogene. The CDR3 has 17 residues. The CDR3 loop is CASRQTPGLAFSNEQFF.

The chain combines TRBV5-5 with TRBJ1-4; checking the TCRdb D call of TRBD1 is not possible without DNA. Per the germline V gene, CDR1 is SGHKS and CDR2 is YYEKEE (reference sequence). The CDR3 totals 16 residues. The CDR3 protein is CASSGLPGQGGEKLFF.

The rearrangement uses TRBV7-9 and TRBJ2-3; TCRdb selects TRBD2, and the lack of DNA leaves this call unchecked. Germline loops: CDR1 SEHNR, CDR2 FQNEAQ (reference sequence). The CDR3 loop spans 16 amino acids. The CDR3 is CASSLASGLSADTQYF.

This rearrangement joins TRBV11-3 to TRBJ1-4. The CDR3 covers 17 residues. Germline V gene sequence: CDR1 SGHNT, CDR2 YENEEA. The CDR3 sequence is CASSPRGLTFRNEKLFF.

The chain uses TRBV7-2 and TRBJ1-2; TCRdb picks TRBD1, but there is no DNA to check that call. CDR1 and CDR2 (germline): SGHTA, FQGNSA. This CDR3 has 13 residues. The CDR3 loop reads CASSLDRGPSYTF.

The J gene is TRBJ2-2, the V gene TRBV12-3 or TRBV12-4; TCRdb names TRBD1, which stays unverified in the absence of DNA. The CDR3 loop spans 17 amino acids. This CDR3 is CASSSDRGTLNTGELFF.

The CDR3 reads CASSLARTVRDEQFF. The chain employs TRBV28 and TRBJ2-1; as DNA is missing, the TRBD2 call by TCRdb cannot be tested. The CDR3 is made up of 15 amino acids. Germline CDR1 MDHEN, CDR2 SYDVKM.

The chain couples TRBV30 to TRBJ2-2. The CDR3 has 12 residues. Germline CDR1 is GTSNPN and CDR2 is SVGIG (reference sequence). The CDR3 loop is CAWAVTTGELFF.

The V and J genes are TRBV28 and TRBJ2-1; TCRdb calls TRBD1, which cannot be checked without DNA. The CDR3 loop spans 12 amino acids. Germline loops: CDR1 MDHEN, CDR2 SYDVKM. The CDR3 loop reads CASRTGWNEQFF.

This sequence joins TRBV20-1 and TRBJ2-1; TCRdb's D gene call, TRBD1, goes unchecked for lack of DNA. The CDR3 is made up of 17 amino acids. Germline CDR1 DFQATT, CDR2 SNEGSKA (reference sequence). CDR3 loop: CSAIKELGTGDYNEQFF.

The rearrangement uses TRBV12-3 or TRBV12-4 and TRBJ2-3. The CDR3 is 11 residues long. The CDR3 loop reads CASSSTDTQYF.

The chain uses TRBV10-3 and TRBJ2-1; absent DNA, TCRdb's TRBD2 call cannot be checked. Germline V lookup: CDR1 ENHRY, CDR2 SYGVKD. The CDR3 sequence is 13 residues long. CDR3 protein: CASRLGSGRAAVF.

The rearrangement links TRBV28 to TRBJ2-1; the D call from TCRdb, TRBD2, cannot be confirmed without DNA. Germline values: CDR1 MDHEN, CDR2 SYDVKM. The CDR3 runs to 17 residues. The CDR3 sequence is CASSFEGSGSSYNEQFF.